The clone carrying this T cell receptor (beta chain) was seen only a few times. Its specificity is not known. This sample was taken from a study of shared clonotypes between healthy human individuals. Naive CD8 populations comprised CD45RO-negative cells positively selected for CCR7, excluding terminally differentiated effector memory CD45RA+ cells. As originally analysed: ImmunoSEQ output lacked quality scores and full-length reads, limiting matched filtering. TCRdb's copy holds only in-frame clones and misses some; the assay was immunoSEQ multiplex PCR. V, J and clone size are taken as reported in that table, and D and trimming were inferred from the DNA itself. The repertoire holds about 2,200,000 clones, with about 92% as singletons. Study results and caveats: In general, naive subsets displayed greater estimated richness than memory subsets did. Clonotype sharing across four donors was observed for around 4.8% of naive CD4 clonotypes.

This clonotype was obtained from a man aged 18 to 35 in good health. Some clones in this sample may be carry-over from other donors' samples. The material sequenced was naive CD8+ T cells from PBMCs.

The CDR3 reads CSVAGQVSNTEAFF. In DNA form, the CDR3 reads TGCAGCGTGGCTGGACAGGTCTCGAACACTGAAGCTTTCTTT. The chain combines TRBV29-1 with TRBJ1-1; 7 bases agree with TRBD1. The germline CDR1 and CDR2 sequences are SQVTM and ANQGSEA. V lost 6 bases, J lost 1 base, and 8 bases stayed unmatched. The CDR3 totals 14 residues. Variable domain in full (rest from reference TRBV29-1 and TRBJ1-1): SAVISQKPSRDICQRGTSLTIQCQVDSQVTMMFWYRQQPGQSLTLIATANQGSEATYESGFVIDKFPISRPNLTFSTLTVSNMSPEDSSIYLCSVAGQVSNTEAFFGQGTRLTVV.